This is a list of T cell receptor beta chains from one sample in a study of radiation and T cells in renal cell carcinoma. This table comes from immunoSEQ multiplex PCR, and its TCRdb copy is limited to in-frame clones, with some not included. The sample carries approximately 25,000 clones, under 65% recorded once. This sample comprised tumor tissue, obtained from a patient whose treatment was nephrectomy without radiotherapy. Receptor source: a human donor with renal cell carcinoma. The CDR3 runs from the conserved cysteine through the conserved F or W. The order of the fields is J gene, clone size, D gene, V gene, CDR3 protein, CDR3 DNA. The D gene is left open where the match is weak. Expanded clones are given a class, and other clones once, few, many or no size at all.

TRBJ2-3 | . | . | TRBV5-1 | CASSLSVSSTDTQYF | TGCGCCAGCAGCCTTAGCGTCTCTAGCACAGATACGCAGTATTTT
TRBJ2-2 | . | TRBD1 | TRBV7-6 | CASSLGQLNTGELFF | TGTGCCAGCAGCTTGGGACAGCTGAACACCGGGGAGCTGTTTTTT
TRBJ2-7 | . | . | TRBV11-2 | CASSLAVRGYEQYF | TGTGCCAGCAGCTTAGCCGTCAGGGGCTACGAGCAGTACTTC
TRBJ2-1 | many | TRBD2 | TRBV4-1 | CASSQEWSSGGRLSSYNEQFF | TGCGCCAGCAGCCAAGAATGGTCTAGCGGGGGGCGACTAAGCTCCTACAATGAGCAGTTCTTC
TRBJ1-3 | few | . | TRBV7-2 | CASSLRGAPGNTIYF | TGTGCCAGCAGCTTACGGGGGGCGCCTGGAAACACCATATATTTT
TRBJ1-1 | . | . | TRBV27 | CASSLSGVVNTEAFF | TGTGCCAGCAGTTTAAGTGGGGTGGTGAACACTGAAGCTTTCTTT
TRBJ1-1 | . | . | TRBV19 | CASTQGFVNTEAFF | TGTGCCAGTACCCAGGGTTTCGTTAACACTGAAGCTTTCTTT
TRBJ1-2 | . | . | TRBV5-6 | CASIEQGPNYGYTF | TGTGCCAGCATCGAACAGGGCCCTAACTATGGCTACACCTTC
TRBJ2-1 | few | . | TRBV5-6 | CASSYGQYNEQFF | TGTGCCAGCAGCTACGGACAGTACAATGAGCAGTTCTTC
TRBJ1-2 | . | . | TRBV11-2 | CASSLAQPQYGYTF | TGTGCCAGCAGCTTAGCCCAGCCGCAGTATGGCTACACCTTC
TRBJ2-2 | . | TRBD1 | TRBV28 | CASSFPRDRVNTGELFF | TGTGCCAGCAGTTTTCCCCGAGACAGGGTTAACACCGGGGAGCTGTTTTTT
TRBJ2-7 | medium-sized | TRBD1 | TRBV14 | CASSQGGTGLWEQYF | TGTGCCAGCAGCCAAGGGGGGACAGGTCTGTGGGAGCAGTACTTC
TRBJ2-7 | few | . | TRBV19 | CASSIASHSYEQYF | TGTGCCAGTAGTATCGCGTCTCACTCCTACGAGCAGTACTTC
TRBJ2-3 | . | . | TRBV11-3 | CASSLEHADTQYF | TGTGCCAGCAGCTTAGAACACGCGGATACGCAGTATTTT
TRBJ1-1 | medium-sized | . | TRBV27 | CASSFAENTEAFF | TGTGCCAGCAGTTTTGCAGAGAACACTGAAGCTTTCTTT
TRBJ1-3 | . | TRBD1 | TRBV7-2 | CASSLNRGSSGNTIYF | TGTGCCAGCAGCCTAAACAGGGGGAGCTCTGGAAACACCATATATTTT
TRBJ2-7 | . | TRBD2 | TRBV2 | CASSEGGGTYEQYF | TGTGCCAGCAGTGAAGGGGGGGGTACCTACGAGCAGTACTTC
TRBJ1-6 | few | . | TRBV7-6 | CASSSDTTNSPLHF | TGTGCCAGCAGCTCTGACACAACTAATTCACCCCTCCACTTT
TRBJ1-2 | . | TRBD1 | TRBV28 | CASSPYHRGQGYGYTF | TGTGCCAGCAGTCCGTACCACCGGGGACAGGGCTATGGCTACACCTTC
TRBJ2-5 | . | TRBD2 | TRBV7-2 | CASRTGGPSETQYF | TGTGCCAGCAGAACGGGGGGGCCCTCGGAGACCCAGTACTTC
TRBJ2-1 | . | . | TRBV6-1 | CASKRGSNEQFF | TGTGCCAGCAAGAGGGGGAGCAATGAGCAGTTCTTC
TRBJ1-2 | . | . | TRBV6-1 | CASSEAASQNYGYTF | TGTGCCAGCAGTGAAGCGGCTTCTCAAAACTATGGCTACACCTTC
TRBJ2-7 | . | . | TRBV30 | CAWRGGKTYEQYF | TGTGCCTGGAGAGGGGGGAAGACCTACGAGCAGTACTTC
TRBJ2-2 | once | TRBD1 | TRBV19 | CASRMTGERDTGELFF | TGTGCCAGTAGGATGACAGGGGAACGGGACACCGGGGAGCTGTTTTTT
TRBJ2-5 | . | . | TRBV6-1 | CASSTGTSGKTQYF | TGTGCCAGCAGTACCGGGACATCGGGGAAGACCCAGTACTTC
TRBJ2-2 | . | TRBD1 | TRBV5-4 | CASSLGQGVTGELFF | TGTGCCAGCAGCCTTGGACAGGGGGTCACCGGGGAGCTGTTTTTT
TRBJ1-1 | . | . | TRBV9 | CASSPRQLNTEAFF | TGTGCCAGCAGCCCTAGACAGCTAAACACTGAAGCTTTCTTT
TRBJ2-7 | many | . | TRBV5-4 | CASSLRDRYEQYF | TGTGCCAGCAGCTTGCGGGATCGCTACGAGCAGTACTTC
TRBJ2-2 | . | . | TRBV5-4 | CASSAGSTGELFF | TGTGCCAGCAGCGCGGGCTCCACCGGGGAGCTGTTTTTT
TRBJ2-7 | medium-sized | . | TRBV9 | CASSPRTEPSYEQYF | TGTGCCAGCAGCCCGCGGACGGAGCCCTCCTACGAGCAGTACTTC
TRBJ2-7 | few | . | TRBV6-5 | CASSYGREQYF | TGTGCCAGCAGTTACGGGCGCGAGCAGTACTTC
TRBJ2-7 | few | . | TRBV27 | CASSLQGTYEQYF | TGTGCCAGCAGTTTACAGGGCACCTACGAGCAGTACTTC
TRBJ1-2 | few | . | TRBV27 | CASSLFPREANYGYTF | TGTGCCAGCAGTTTATTCCCGAGGGAAGCTAACTATGGCTACACCTTC
TRBJ1-1 | . | . | TRBV18 | CASSLEPATEAFF | TGTGCCAGCTCACTAGAGCCGGCGACTGAAGCTTTCTTT
TRBJ2-7 | . | . | TRBV4-3 | CASSQDRGTVEYF | TGCGCCAGCAGCCAAGATCGGGGGACAGTGGAGTACTTC
TRBJ1-6 | . | . | TRBV27 | CASSLSPWGSPLHF | TGTGCCAGCAGTTTAAGCCCTTGGGGTTCACCCCTCCACTTT